The clone carrying this T cell receptor beta chain has only a few counts. The source of the sample is a study of control samples from healthy donors and cancer patients. Repertoires were generated with immunoSEQ multiplex PCR, while TCRdb's copy carries only in-frame clones and drops some. Altogether about 140,000 clones are present, more than 80% being singletons, with the ten largest covering approximately 7.2%. The origin of this receptor is a man between 18 and 29 years old in good health. Sequenced input: blood.

This chain's CDR3 is CASSDPKDSPLHF. The CDR3 DNA is TGCGCCAGCAGCGACCCTAAGGATTCACCCCTCCACTTT. The chain joins TRBV4-1 to TRBJ1-6; D call uncertain. The CDR3 is 13 amino acids. Trimming took 5 bases from V and 8 from J, leaving 10 bases between them. Germline V gene data show CDR1 as MGHRA and CDR2 as YSYEKL.